One sample yielded the 32 T cell receptor beta chains listed below, sequenced in a study. TCRdb re-derived calls from the 5' RACE reads in MiXCR, one entry per CDR3 protein. The table shows about 32,000 distinct CDR3 sequences, with roughly a quarter occurring only once. What was sequenced was memory CD4+ T cells sorted from blood. Regarding subset: memory CD4+ T cells, CD4+CD45RO+CD25-. The receptors were sampled from a female donor with breast cancer.

This clonotype has at least ten counts. V and J are TRBV12-3 or TRBV12-4 and TRBJ2-1; D unclear. Trimming removed 9 bases from V and 6 bases from J, with 9 bases in between. The CDR3 spans 11 residues. The CDR3 sequence is CASRHSNEQFF. In DNA, the CDR3 is TGTGCCAGTCGACACTCCAATGAGCAGTTCTTC.

By share, this clonotype ranks as medium-sized. The chain combines TRBV6-2 or TRBV6-3 with TRBJ2-7; D call uncertain. The CDR3 has 14 amino acids. V was pared by 2 bases and J by 1 base, with 9 bases between. The germline CDR1 and CDR2 sequences are MNHEY and SVGEGT. The CDR3 region is CASSYIDISYEQYF. Here the CDR3 DNA reads TGTGCCAGCAGTTACATCGACATATCCTACGAGCAGTACTTC.

There are a few counts of this clonotype. The genes are TRBV4-2 and TRBJ2-1; 13 nucleotides agree with TRBD2. There are 14 residues in the CDR3. Trimming removed 6 bases from V and 5 bases from J; junction bases left unmatched: 1. Germline CDR1 is LGHNA and CDR2 is YNFKEQ. CDR3 coding DNA: TGTGCCAGCAGGGGACTAGCGGGAAACAATGAGCAGTTCTTC. Amino acid sequence: CASRGLAGNNEQFF.

In its sample, this clonotype was seen many times. The genes are TRBV12-3 or TRBV12-4 and TRBJ2-5; TRBD1 matches 7 bases. With V trimmed by 0 bases and J by 5 bases, 6 bases remained unmatched. The CDR3 totals 15 residues. The CDR3 bases are TGTGCCAGCAGTTTAGCTGACAGGGTGGGGGAGACCCAGTACTTC. This encodes CASSLADRVGETQYF.

The CDR3 protein is CASSFSQGDTEAFF. CDR3 DNA sequence: TGTGCCAGCAGCTTCTCGCAGGGAGACACTGAAGCTTTCTTT. V usage is TRBV7-9 and J usage is TRBJ1-1; the D gene is possibly TRBD1 (5 bases). CDR3 length equals 14 residues. The ends were cut back, 3 bases at V and 3 bases at J, with 11 bases in the middle. Germline CDR1 reads SEHNR; CDR2 reads FQNEAQ (reference sequence). Supplemented by reference TRBV7-9 and TRBJ1-1, the full variable domain reads DTGVSQNPRHKITKRGQNVTFRCDPISEHNRLYWYRQTLGQGPEFLTYFQNEAQLEKSRLLSDRFSAERPKGSFSTLEIQRTEQGDSAMYLCASSFSQGDTEAFFGQGTRLTVV.

Within the sample, this clonotype is medium-sized. The rearrangement joins TRBV4-3 to TRBJ2-3; tentative D call: TRBD2 (7 bases). This CDR3 spans 13 amino acids. Germline V CDR1 and CDR2: LGHNA, YSLEER. The V and J ends lost 4 bases and 6 bases respectively, with 11 bases between them. CDR3 DNA: TGCGCCAGCAGCCTTCGGGGGGCGGATACGCAGTATTTT. As protein: CASSLRGADTQYF.

This clonotype has at least ten counts. The junction differs from germline at one of its ends, possibly a read error. This chain links TRBV7-7 with TRBJ2-6; tentative D call: TRBD2 (5 bases). The CDR3 extends over 15 amino acids. Germline V CDR1 and CDR2: SSHAT, FNYEAQ (reference sequence). The CDR3 is CASSCRGTGANVLTF. CDR3 in DNA: TGTGCTAGCAGCTGCCGAGGGACTGGGGCCAACGTCCTGACTTTC.

This clonotype appeared a few times. The chain combines TRBV6-5 with TRBJ2-6; D is unresolved. Germline V CDR1 and CDR2: MNHEY, SVGAGI. The CDR3 consists of 13 residues. Trimming pared 10 bases from V and 2 bases from J, leaving 9 bases between. The CDR3 coding sequence is TGTGCCACTTTTAGAACTGGGGCCAACGTCCTGACTTTC. This translates into CATFRTGANVLTF.

This clonotype was seen a handful of times. The chain couples TRBV9 to TRBJ2-7; 10 positions match TRBD1. V shed 2 bases and J 4 bases; nucleotides not matched to a gene: 3. This CDR3 comprises 14 residues. The germline V gene encodes CDR1 SGDLS and CDR2 YYNGEE. CDR3 nucleotide sequence: TGTGCCAGCAGCGTCGGGACAGGGGATTACGAGCAGTACTTC. As protein: CASSVGTGDYEQYF.

Regarding this clonotype: A read error is possible here, since a much larger clone lies one base away. The chain combines TRBV6-1 with TRBJ2-3; no clear D. The CDR3 length is 15 residues. V shed 8 bases and J shed 0 bases, with 15 bases lying between them. Germline assignment: CDR1 MNHNS and CDR2 SASEGT. The CDR3 here is CASRPPSTSTDTQYF. The DNA for the CDR3 is TGTGCCAGCCGACCTCCGTCCACTAGCACAGATACGCAGTATTTT.

This clonotype was counted many times. This chain links TRBV10-3 with TRBJ2-3; TRBD1 matches at 9 bases. Germline V lookup: CDR1 ENHRY, CDR2 SYGVKD. V lost 9 bases and J lost 4; bases outside the gene matches: 8. The CDR3 covers 14 residues. The CDR3 loop is CAITGQGAADTQYF. The CDR3 DNA sequence: TGTGCCATAACGGGACAGGGCGCCGCAGATACGCAGTATTTT.

This clonotype was counted between two and nine times. The rearrangement links TRBV10-1 to TRBJ1-1; 10 positions agree with TRBD1. The CDR3 totals 16 residues. The V segment lost 5 bases and the J segment 4 bases; nucleotides outside the gene matches: 10. Germline CDR1 reads WNHNN; CDR2 reads SYGVQD (reference sequence). For the CDR3, the DNA is TGCGCCAGCAGTTACCTCCGGGACAGGGGACCCACTGAAGCTTTCTTT. It specifies CASSYLRDRGPTEAFF.

The chain has TRBV20-1 and TRBJ2-1, with 8 bases that match TRBD1. Germline loops: CDR1 DFQATT, CDR2 SNEGSKA (reference sequence). V was clipped by 4 bases and J by 8 bases; unmatched bases: 4. CDR3 length: 12 amino acids. In DNA form, the CDR3 reads TGCAGTGCTACCAGGGGGCAAGATGAGCAGTTCTTC. It yields the protein CSATRGQDEQFF.

This chain uses TRBV27 with TRBJ2-3; 12 bases are a match to TRBD2. The junction had 7 bases not matched to a gene; V was cut back by 5 bases and J by 4 bases. The germline V gene has CDR1 MNHEY and CDR2 SMNVEV (reference sequence). The CDR3 extends over 16 amino acids. The CDR3 is CASSPLLAGGSDTQYF. The CDR3 coding sequence is TGTGCCAGCAGTCCATTACTAGCGGGGGGCTCAGATACGCAGTATTTT.

The genes are TRBV6-5 and TRBJ2-3, with a weak D call TRBD2 (7 bases). The CDR3 length is 14 residues. V was trimmed by 4 bases and J by 5 bases, leaving 13 bases between them. The germline gives CDR1 MNHEY, CDR2 SVGAGI. CDR3 nucleotide sequence: TGTGCCAGCAGTTTGGGGGGGCAGAGAGATACGCAGTATTTT. It encodes CASSLGGQRDTQYF.

This chain uses TRBV7-2 with TRBJ2-2, with 8 bases matching TRBD2. Trimming took 1 base from V and 5 from J; bases not matched to a gene: 9. CDR1 and CDR2 (germline): SGHTA, FQGNSA. This CDR3 has 17 residues. CDR3 in amino acids: CASSLVAGSAATGELFF. DNA of the CDR3: TGTGCCAGCAGCTTAGTAGCGGGGTCCGCCGCGACCGGGGAGCTGTTTTTT.

The rearrangement links TRBV20-1 to TRBJ1-4; D may be TRBD1 (5 bases). The CDR3 runs to 11 residues. Germline lookup yields CDR1 DFQATT and CDR2 SNEGSKA (reference sequence). Written as DNA, the CDR3 is TGCACCATCTTGGGGGATGAAAAACTGTTTTTT. Amino acid sequence: CTILGDEKLFF.

V gene TRBV27 combines with J gene TRBJ2-7; D tentatively fits TRBD1 or TRBD2 (5 bases each). The CDR3 runs 13 residues. V lost 6 bases to trimming and J lost 3 bases, with 12 bases between them. CDR1 and CDR2 (germline): MNHEY, SMNVEV (reference sequence). CDR3 region: CASRRGPIYEQYF. CDR3 DNA sequence: TGTGCCAGCAGGAGGGGACCGATCTACGAGCAGTACTTC.

In this sample, this clonotype turned up a few times. The genes are TRBV7-8 and TRBJ2-7; 14 bases map to TRBD2. In germline, CDR1 is SGHVS, CDR2 FQNEAQ. The CDR3 covers 19 residues. V was pared by 5 bases and J by 2 bases, with 14 bases of the junction left unmatched. CDR3 bases: TGTGCCAGCAGCCTAGGGGGACTAGCGGGGGTAAGGCGTCCCTACGAGCAGTACTTC. Its translation is CASSLGGLAGVRRPYEQYF.

In this sample, this clonotype turned up a few times. The junction departs from the called germline gene at one end, perhaps through a read error. The gene calls are TRBV29-1 and TRBJ1-3; no definite D call. Germline V gives CDR1 SQVTM, CDR2 ANQGSEA. This CDR3 spans 11 amino acids. The CDR3 reads CSVPDGTRKNF. The CDR3 DNA reads as TGCAGCGTTCCGGACGGAACGCGGAAAAATTTT.

This clonotype was counted ten times or more. Here the CDR3 reads CAISEGRGLHYEQYF. The CDR3 bases are TGTGCCATCAGTGAGGGTCGGGGGCTCCACTACGAGCAGTACTTC. The rearrangement links TRBV10-3 to TRBJ2-7, with D perhaps assigned TRBD1 or TRBD2 (6 bases each). This CDR3 spans 15 amino acids. Trimming pared 2 bases from V and 3 bases from J, leaving 14 bases between. CDR1 and CDR2 from the germline V gene are ENHRY and SYGVKD.

This clonotype was counted at least ten times. The chain couples TRBV20-1 to TRBJ2-2, with D possibly TRBD2 on 5 matching bases. This CDR3 has 14 residues. CDR1 is DFQATT and CDR2 is SNEGSKA in the germline V gene (reference sequence). Trimming removed 3 bases from V and 2 bases from J, with 10 bases in between. CDR3 loop: CSARGELNTGELFF. The CDR3 DNA reads TGCAGTGCTAGGGGAGAGTTAAACACCGGGGAGCTGTTTTTT.

This clonotype was recorded many times. The V and J genes are TRBV5-1 and TRBJ2-1; D possibly corresponds to TRBD2 (5 bases). The CDR3 runs 14 residues. V was cut by 4 bases and J by 2 bases, with 10 bases left in between. CDR1 is SGHRS, CDR2 YFSETQ, per germline. CDR3 in amino acids: CASSDGDPYNEQFF. Written as DNA, the CDR3 is TGCGCCAGCAGCGACGGGGATCCCTACAATGAGCAGTTCTTC.

This sequence joins TRBV3-1 and TRBJ2-2; 9 bases map to TRBD2. The length of the CDR3 is 16 residues. V trimming: 5 bases; J trimming: 1 base; junction bases outside the gene matches: 5. Germline-derived CDR1 and CDR2 are LGHDT and YNNKEL (reference sequence). CDR3 nucleotide sequence: TGTGCCAGCAGCGATAGACTAGCGGTGAACACCGGGGAGCTGTTTTTT. Protein product: CASSDRLAVNTGELFF.

The CDR3 here is CSARVASHYEQYF. The CDR3, as DNA: TGCAGTGCTAGAGTCGCGAGCCACTACGAGCAGTACTTC. The chain couples TRBV20-1 to TRBJ2-7, with unresolved D. V lost 1 base and J 3 bases, leaving 10 bases between the germline ends. Germline CDR1 and CDR2: DFQATT and SNEGSKA (reference sequence). CDR3 length: 13 residues.

This clonotype was seen at least ten times. This chain links TRBV27 with TRBJ2-6; 8 bases map to TRBD1. CDR1 and CDR2 (germline): MNHEY, SMNVEV (reference sequence). V lost 7 bases and J lost 1; bases outside the gene matches: 9. CDR3 size: 17 residues. CDR3 sequence: CASTSIQGASGANVLTF. CDR3 DNA sequence: TGTGCCAGCACCTCTATTCAGGGGGCTTCTGGGGCCAACGTCCTGACTTTC.

Concerning this clonotype itself: A read error may be the cause here, since a much bigger clone is one base away. The chain joins TRBV20-1 to TRBJ2-3, with 14 bases fitting TRBD2. The germline V gene has CDR1 DFQATT and CDR2 SNEGSKA (reference sequence). There are 16 residues in the CDR3. Trimming removed 5 bases from V and 8 bases from J; junction bases left unmatched: 12. The CDR3 region is CSAATPGTSGGGTQYF. CDR3 sequence (DNA): TGCAGTGCTGCCACTCCCGGGACTAGCGGGGGTGGTACGCAGTATTTT.

This clonotype is medium-sized (0.01 to 0.1%) within its sample. The rearrangement links TRBV29-1 to TRBJ2-3, with D possibly TRBD1 on 6 matching bases. V lost 2 bases and J lost 3, with 15 bases in between. The CDR3 contains 15 residues. In germline, CDR1 is SQVTM, CDR2 ANQGSEA. The CDR3 loop reads CSVESSGTLTDTQYF. Here the CDR3 DNA reads TGCAGCGTTGAATCCTCCGGGACACTAACAGATACGCAGTATTTT.

This clonotype was counted ten times or more. The genes are TRBV4-1 and TRBJ1-2; D gene ambiguous. CDR3 length: 12 amino acids. Trimming cost V 0 bases and J 4 bases, with 3 bases left between them. Germline V lookup: CDR1 MGHRA, CDR2 YSYEKL. DNA for the CDR3: TGCGCCAGCAGCCAAGATCCCTATGGCTACACCTTC. Its protein is CASSQDPYGYTF.

This clonotype is classed as medium-sized. The J gene is TRBJ2-7, the V gene TRBV7-9; no reliable D call. CDR1 and CDR2 (germline): SEHNR, FQNEAQ (reference sequence). The CDR3 is 13 amino acids. V dropped 5 bases and J dropped 0 bases, with 8 bases sitting between them. As DNA, the CDR3 is TGTGCCAGCAGCCCCCGCAGCTCCTACGAGCAGTACTTC. The encoded protein is CASSPRSSYEQYF.

Regarding this clonotype: Sequence at one end of the junction differs from germline and may be a read error. The chain has TRBV5-1 and TRBJ1-1; TRBD1 matches at 10 bases. Looked up from germline, CDR1 is SGHRS and CDR2 is YFSETQ. The CDR3 runs 15 residues. CDR3 bases: TGCACCAGCAGCACCCGACAGGGGGCGGGGACTGAAGCTTTCTTT. This translates into CTSSTRQGAGTEAFF.

The genes are TRBV10-3 and TRBJ2-2, with unresolved D. Deletions cut 4 bases from V and 8 bases from J, with 5 bases between. The CDR3 extends over 11 amino acids. Per the germline V gene, CDR1 is ENHRY and CDR2 is SYGVKD. The CDR3 protein is CAISVSGELFF. DNA for the CDR3: TGTGCCATCAGTGTCTCAGGGGAGCTGTTTTTT.